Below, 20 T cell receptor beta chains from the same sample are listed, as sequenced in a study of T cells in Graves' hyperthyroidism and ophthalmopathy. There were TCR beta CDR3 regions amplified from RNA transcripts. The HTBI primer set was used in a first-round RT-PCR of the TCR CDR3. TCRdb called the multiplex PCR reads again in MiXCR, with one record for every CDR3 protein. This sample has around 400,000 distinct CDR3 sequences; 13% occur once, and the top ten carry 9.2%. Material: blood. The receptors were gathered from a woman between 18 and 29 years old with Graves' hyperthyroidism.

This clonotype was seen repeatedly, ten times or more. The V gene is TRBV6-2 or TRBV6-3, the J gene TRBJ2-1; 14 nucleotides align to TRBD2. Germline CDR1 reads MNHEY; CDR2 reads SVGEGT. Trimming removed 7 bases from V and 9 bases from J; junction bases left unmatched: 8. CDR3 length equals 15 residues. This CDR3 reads CASKKGLAGAGEQFF. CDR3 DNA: TGTGCCAGCAAAAAGGGACTAGCGGGGGCGGGTGAGCAGTTCTTC.

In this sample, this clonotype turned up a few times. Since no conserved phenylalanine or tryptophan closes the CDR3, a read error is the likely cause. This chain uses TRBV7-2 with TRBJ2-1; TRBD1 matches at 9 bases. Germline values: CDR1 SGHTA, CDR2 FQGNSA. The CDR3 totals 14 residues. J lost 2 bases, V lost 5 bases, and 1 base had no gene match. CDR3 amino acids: CASSRQGAYNEQFL. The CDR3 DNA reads TGTGCCAGCAGCCGACAGGGGGCCTACAATGAGCAGTTCCTC.

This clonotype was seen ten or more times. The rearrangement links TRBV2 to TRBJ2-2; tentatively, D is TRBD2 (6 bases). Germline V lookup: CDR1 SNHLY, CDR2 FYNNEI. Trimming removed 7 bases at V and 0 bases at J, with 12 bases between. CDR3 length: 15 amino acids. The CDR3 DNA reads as TGTGCCAGCACTAGGGACTCCTCGAACACCGGGGAGCTGTTTTTT. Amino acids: CASTRDSSNTGELFF.

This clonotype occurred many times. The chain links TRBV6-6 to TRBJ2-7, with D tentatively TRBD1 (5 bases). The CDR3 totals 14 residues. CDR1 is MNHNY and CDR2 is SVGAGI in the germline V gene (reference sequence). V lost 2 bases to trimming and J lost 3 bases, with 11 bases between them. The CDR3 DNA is TGTGCCAGCAGTTACGAGACAGTGGGCTACGAGCAGTACTTC. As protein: CASSYETVGYEQYF.

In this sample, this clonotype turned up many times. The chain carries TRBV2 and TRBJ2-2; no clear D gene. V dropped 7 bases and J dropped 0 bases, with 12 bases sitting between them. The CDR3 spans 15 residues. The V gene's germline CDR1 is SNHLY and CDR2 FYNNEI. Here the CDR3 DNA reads TGTGCCAGCATCGAGGAGATTGCGAACACCGGGGAGCTGTTTTTT. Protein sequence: CASIEEIANTGELFF.

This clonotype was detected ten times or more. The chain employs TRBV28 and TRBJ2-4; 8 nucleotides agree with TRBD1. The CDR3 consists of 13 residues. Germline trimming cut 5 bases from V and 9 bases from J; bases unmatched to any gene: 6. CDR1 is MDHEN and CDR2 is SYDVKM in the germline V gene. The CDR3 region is CASSQGALGIQYF. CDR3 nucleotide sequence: TGTGCCAGCAGTCAGGGGGCTTTGGGCATTCAGTACTTC.

Here the CDR3 DNA reads TGTGCCAGCTCGCCTAGCTCGAACACTGAAGCTTTCTTT. Translating it yields CASSPSSNTEAFF. This chain links TRBV18 with TRBJ1-1, with no clear D. V was cut by 6 bases and J by 1 base, with 9 bases left in between. This CDR3 spans 13 amino acids. Looked up from germline, CDR1 is KGHSH and CDR2 is LQKENI.

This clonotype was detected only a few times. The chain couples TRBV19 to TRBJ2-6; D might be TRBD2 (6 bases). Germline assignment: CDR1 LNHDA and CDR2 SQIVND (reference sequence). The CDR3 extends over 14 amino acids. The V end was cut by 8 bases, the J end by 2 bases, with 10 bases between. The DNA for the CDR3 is TGTGCCAGTGCGCCGGGGGCTGGGGCCAACGTCCTGACTTTC. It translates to CASAPGAGANVLTF.

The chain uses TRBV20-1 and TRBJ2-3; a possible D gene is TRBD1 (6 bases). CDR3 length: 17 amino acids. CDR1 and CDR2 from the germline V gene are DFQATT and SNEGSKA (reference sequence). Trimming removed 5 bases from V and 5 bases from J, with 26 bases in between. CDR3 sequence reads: CSAAHPRPNRVGDTQYF. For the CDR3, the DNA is TGCAGTGCTGCCCATCCCCGCCCGAACAGGGTCGGAGATACGCAGTATTTT.

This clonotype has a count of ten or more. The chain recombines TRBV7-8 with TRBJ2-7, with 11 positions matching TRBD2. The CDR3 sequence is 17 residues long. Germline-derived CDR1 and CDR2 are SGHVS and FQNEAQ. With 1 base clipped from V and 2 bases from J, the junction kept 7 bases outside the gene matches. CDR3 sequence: CASSLEASGGLPYEQYF. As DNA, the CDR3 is TGTGCCAGCAGCTTAGAGGCTAGCGGGGGGCTACCCTACGAGCAGTACTTC.

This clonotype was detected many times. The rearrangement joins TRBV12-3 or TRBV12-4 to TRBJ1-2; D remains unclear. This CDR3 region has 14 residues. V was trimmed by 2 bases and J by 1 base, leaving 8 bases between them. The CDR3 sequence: CASSLRQINYGYTF. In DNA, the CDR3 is TGTGCCAGCAGTTTAAGGCAGATTAACTATGGCTACACCTTC.

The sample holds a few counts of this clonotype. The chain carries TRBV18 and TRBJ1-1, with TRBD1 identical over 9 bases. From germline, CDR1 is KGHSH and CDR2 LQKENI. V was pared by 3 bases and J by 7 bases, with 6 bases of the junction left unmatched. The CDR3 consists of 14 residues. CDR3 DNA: TGTGCCAGCTCACCGGGGACAGGGAGGGTTGAAGCTTTCTTT. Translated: CASSPGTGRVEAFF.

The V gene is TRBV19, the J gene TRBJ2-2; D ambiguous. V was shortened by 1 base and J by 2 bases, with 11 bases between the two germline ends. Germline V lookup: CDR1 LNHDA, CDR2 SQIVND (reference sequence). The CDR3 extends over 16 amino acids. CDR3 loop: CASSIVGRPNTGELFF. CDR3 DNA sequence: TGTGCCAGTAGTATAGTTGGTAGGCCTAACACCGGGGAGCTGTTTTTT.

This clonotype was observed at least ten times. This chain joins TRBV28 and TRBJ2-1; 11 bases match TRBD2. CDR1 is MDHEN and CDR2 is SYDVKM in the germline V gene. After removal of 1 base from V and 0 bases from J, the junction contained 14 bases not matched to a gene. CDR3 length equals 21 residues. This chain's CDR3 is CASSLSLYTSGGISSYNEQFF. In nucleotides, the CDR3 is TGTGCCAGCAGTTTATCGTTATATACTAGCGGGGGAATCAGCTCCTACAATGAGCAGTTCTTC.

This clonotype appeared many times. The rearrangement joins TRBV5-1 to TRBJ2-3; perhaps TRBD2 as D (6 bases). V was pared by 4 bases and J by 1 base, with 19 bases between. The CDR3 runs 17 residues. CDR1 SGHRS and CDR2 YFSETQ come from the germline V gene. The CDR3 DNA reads TGCGCCAGCAGCGGTCCTTCGTGGGAGCGGGGCACAGATACGCAGTATTTT. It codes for CASSGPSWERGTDTQYF.

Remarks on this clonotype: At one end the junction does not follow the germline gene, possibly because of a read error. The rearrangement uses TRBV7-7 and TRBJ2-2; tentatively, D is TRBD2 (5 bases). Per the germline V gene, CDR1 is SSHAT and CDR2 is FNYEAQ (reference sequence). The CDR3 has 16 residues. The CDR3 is CASSLEGVSNTGELFF. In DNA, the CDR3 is TGTGCTAGCAGCTTAGAGGGTGTGTCGAACACCGGGGAGCTGTTTTTT.

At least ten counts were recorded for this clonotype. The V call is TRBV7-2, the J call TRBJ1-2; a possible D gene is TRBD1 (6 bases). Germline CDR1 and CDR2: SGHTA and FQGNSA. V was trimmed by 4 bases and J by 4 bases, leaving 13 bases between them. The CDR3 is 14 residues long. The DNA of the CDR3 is TGTGCCAGCAGCTCTTCCGGGGGCAGCTATGGCTACACCTTC. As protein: CASSSSGGSYGYTF.

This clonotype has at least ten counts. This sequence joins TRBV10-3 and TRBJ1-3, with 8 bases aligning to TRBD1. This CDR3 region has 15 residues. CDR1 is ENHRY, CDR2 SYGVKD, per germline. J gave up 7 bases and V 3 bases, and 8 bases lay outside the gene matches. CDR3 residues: CAISDFVRGQNTIYF. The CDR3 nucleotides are TGTGCCATCAGTGATTTCGTCAGGGGGCAGAACACCATATATTTT.

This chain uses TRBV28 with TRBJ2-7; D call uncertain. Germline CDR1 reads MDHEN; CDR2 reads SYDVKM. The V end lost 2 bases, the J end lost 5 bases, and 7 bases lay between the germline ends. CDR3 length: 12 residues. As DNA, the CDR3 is TGTGCCAGCAGTTTAGCCAGACACGAGCAGTACTTC. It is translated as CASSLARHEQYF.

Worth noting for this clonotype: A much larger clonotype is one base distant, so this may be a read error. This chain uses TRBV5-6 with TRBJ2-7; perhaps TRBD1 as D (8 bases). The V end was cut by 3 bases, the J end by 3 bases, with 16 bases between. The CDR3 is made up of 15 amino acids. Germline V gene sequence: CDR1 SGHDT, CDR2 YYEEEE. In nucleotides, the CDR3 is TGTGCCAGCAGCTGCAATACAGGGGGGGGCTACGAGCAGTACTTC. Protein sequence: CASSCNTGGGYEQYF.